This T cell receptor beta chain was recorded in a study of spatial heterogeneity in lung cancer. Turning to the study itself: Raw reads contained each unique TCR and UMI combination more than ten times on average.

The CDR3 is made up of 10 amino acids. V lost 4 bases and J 3 bases, leaving 4 bases between the germline ends. Germline V gene data show CDR1 as SQVTM and CDR2 as ANQGSEA. Overall study results and limits: There were more appearances of ubiquitous expanded tumor TCRs in blood at resection than at follow-up.

Every TCR cDNA molecule carried a tag that served as a unique molecular identifier. One entry per CDR3 protein results from TCRdb running MiXCR on the 5' RACE reads. There are roughly 75,000 distinct CDR3 sequences in the sample; less than 15% occur only once, and roughly 6.7% lies in the top ten. Time point defined: sample taken at primary tumor resection. The input material, whole RNA from tumor, nontumor lung or frozen PBMC, was sequenced unsorted. The cohort: about 79 early-stage, untreated non-small cell lung cancer patients. This clonotype was seen repeatedly, ten times or more. Its antigen is still unknown.

The J gene is TRBJ2-7, the V gene TRBV29-1; D unclear. Sequencing used PBMCs, obtained at surgery. The clonotype comes from a male donor with early-stage non-small cell lung cancer. CDR3 sequence: CSVGGYEQYF. The DNA of the CDR3 is TGCAGCGTTGGGGGCTACGAGCAGTACTTC.